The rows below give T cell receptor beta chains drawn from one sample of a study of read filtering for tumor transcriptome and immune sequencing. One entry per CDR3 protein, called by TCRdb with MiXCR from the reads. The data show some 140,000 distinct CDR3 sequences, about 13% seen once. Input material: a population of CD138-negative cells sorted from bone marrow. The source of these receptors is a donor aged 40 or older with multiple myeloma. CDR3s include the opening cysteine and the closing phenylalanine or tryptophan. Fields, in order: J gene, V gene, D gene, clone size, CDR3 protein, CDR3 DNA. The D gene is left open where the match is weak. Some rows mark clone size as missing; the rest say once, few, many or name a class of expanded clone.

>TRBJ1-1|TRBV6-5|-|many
CASRREGGDEAFF
TGTGCCAGCAGACGCGAAGGGGGAGATGAAGCTTTCTTT
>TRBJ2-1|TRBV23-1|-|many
CASSHYRRDEGPSYNEQFF
TGCGCCAGCAGTCATTACCGTCGGGACGAGGGGCCCTCCTACAATGAGCAGTTCTTC
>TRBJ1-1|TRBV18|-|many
CASSPQRNTEAFF
TGTGCCAGCTCACCCCAGCGAAACACTGAAGCTTTCTTT
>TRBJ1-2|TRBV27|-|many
CASSSLRDTHYGYTF
TGTGCCAGCAGTTCTCTCCGGGACACGCACTATGGCTACACCTTC
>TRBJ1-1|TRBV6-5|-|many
CASRLDRYTEAFF
TGTGCCAGCAGACTAGACAGATACACTGAAGCTTTCTTT
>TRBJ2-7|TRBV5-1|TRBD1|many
CASSLGQVPLYEQYF
TGCGCCAGCAGCTTAGGACAGGTACCCCTCTACGAGCAGTACTTC
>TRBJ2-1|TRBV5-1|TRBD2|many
CATSTSGLYNEQFF
TGCGCCACCTCGACTAGCGGACTCTACAATGAGCAGTTCTTC
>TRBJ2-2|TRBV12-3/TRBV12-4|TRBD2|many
CASSRLAGANTGELFF
TGTGCCAGCAGTCGACTAGCGGGAGCGAACACCGGGGAGCTGTTTTTT
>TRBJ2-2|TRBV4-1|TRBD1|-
CASSRIRTGGTGELFF
TGCGCCAGCAGCCGGATAAGGACAGGGGGGACCGGGGAGCTGTTTTTT
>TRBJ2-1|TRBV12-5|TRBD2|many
CASGFTTSGSVYNEQFF
TGTGCTAGTGGTTTTACGACTAGCGGGAGTGTCTACAATGAGCAGTTCTTC